These 27 T cell receptor beta chains originate from one sample sequenced in a study of cytomegalovirus exposure and HLA in healthy donors (TCRdb year 2017). Receptor libraries were prepared by the immunoSEQ multiplex PCR assay. For the multiplex PCR, a mixture combining 60 forward primers for TCR Vbeta segments and 13 reverse primers for TCR Jbeta segments was used. In its TCRdb copy, this immuneACCESS table keeps in-frame sequences only and misses some clones. Where compared with another copy, unresolved V genes explain less than half of these, and the others have no known cause. Present in this sample are over 200,000 clones, about 89% of which were seen just once. The ten largest account for less than 1.2% of the sample. Sample: PBMCs. The receptors come from a young woman in good health and CMV-seronegative.

The chain employs TRBV15 and TRBJ2-2, with no clear D. The CDR3 runs 11 residues. Looked up from germline, CDR1 is LNHNV and CDR2 is YYDKDF (reference sequence). Trimming shortened V by 6 bases and J by 4 bases, and 3 bases separated the two germline ends. This CDR3 is CATRRTGELFF. The CDR3 bases are TGTGCCACCAGGCGCACCGGGGAGCTGTTTTTT.

A single count supports this clone. Other DNA sequences within the sample encode an identical CDR3. The chain couples TRBV9 to TRBJ2-3; the match to TRBD2 covers 9 bases. Germline values: CDR1 SGDLS, CDR2 YYNGEE. The CDR3 contains 16 residues. With V trimmed by 3 bases and J by 4 bases, 9 bases remained unmatched. For the CDR3, the DNA is TGTGCCAGCAGCGCTAACGTTGGACTAGCGTCAGATACGCAGTATTTT. Protein product: CASSANVGLASDTQYF.

The chain joins TRBV30 to TRBJ2-1, with D perhaps matching TRBD2 (5 bases). The CDR3 consists of 16 residues. From germline, CDR1 is GTSNPN and CDR2 SVGIG (reference sequence). The germline V and J ends were trimmed by 4 bases and 8 bases, with 24 bases remaining between them. CDR3 sequence (DNA): TGTGCCTGGACCCCCCTCTTGAGAGAGTTCGGGGATGAGCAGTTCTTC. This translates into CAWTPLLREFGDEQFF.

The chain uses TRBV4-1 and TRBJ2-7, with a possible D match to TRBD2 (6 bases). Germline CDR1 reads MGHRA; CDR2 reads YSYEKL. Between the trimmed V and J ends, which lost 2 bases and 6 bases, there was a span of 17 bases. The CDR3 totals 15 residues. CDR3 region: CASSQPKAGTFEQYF. The CDR3 DNA reads TGCGCCAGCAGCCAACCGAAAGCGGGCACGTTCGAGCAGTACTTC.

The V call is TRBV21-1, the J call TRBJ2-5; the D call TRBD1 from the table was never checked on the DNA. TRBV21-1 is deemed a pseudogene. This CDR3 is 14 amino acids long. The CDR3 loop is CASSPAAGYGTQYF. CDR3 coding DNA: TGTGCCAGCAGCCCCGCCGCAGGGTATGGGACCCAGTACTTC.

The J gene is TRBJ2-1, the V gene TRBV5-6, with 16 bases matching TRBD2. The CDR3 extends over 15 amino acids. Germline lookup yields CDR1 SGHDT and CDR2 YYEEEE. Trimming at V came to 4 bases and at J to 10 bases, leaving 5 bases not matched to a gene. CDR3 amino acids: CASSRGLAGGDEQFF. The CDR3 DNA reads as TGTGCCAGCAGCCGGGGACTAGCGGGGGGGGACGAGCAGTTCTTC.

This clone occurred once. The chain recombines TRBV6-5 with TRBJ2-3, with TRBD2 matching 12 bases. The ends lost 5 bases at V and 6 bases at J; junction bases unmatched: 6. Per germline, CDR1 MNHEY and CDR2 SVGAGI. CDR3 length: 15 residues. This CDR3 is CASSKLAGGLDTQYF. In DNA form, the CDR3 reads TGTGCCAGCAGTAAGCTAGCGGGGGGGCTCGATACGCAGTATTTT.

The chain recombines TRBV5-8 with TRBJ2-7, with D unclear. V was trimmed by 0 bases and J by 3 bases, leaving 10 bases between them. Germline loops: CDR1 SGHTS, CDR2 YDEGEE. This CDR3 region has 14 residues. Here the CDR3 DNA reads TGTGCCAGCAGCTTGGGCGGCGGATTCTACGAGCAGTACTTC. This gives the protein CASSLGGGFYEQYF.

This clone was found once. The CDR3 carries no conserved terminal phenylalanine or tryptophan, so it likely arises from a read error. The CDR3 coding sequence is TGCGCCAGCAGCTTGTCGAGCGGGGCCACCTACGAGCAGTACCTC. Its protein is CASSLSSGATYEQYL. The V gene is TRBV5-1, the J gene TRBJ2-7; 7 nucleotides line up with TRBD2. This CDR3 spans 15 amino acids. CDR1 is SGHRS and CDR2 is YFSETQ in the germline V gene. With 1 base clipped from V and 2 bases from J, the junction kept 6 bases outside the gene matches.

V usage is TRBV11-3 and J usage is TRBJ2-3; no clear D gene. CDR3 length: 16 residues. The germline V gene encodes CDR1 SGHNT and CDR2 YENEEA. V was clipped by 3 bases and J by 1 base, with 14 bases between them. The chain's CDR3 is CASSFSGISGTDTQYF. CDR3 DNA sequence: TGTGCCAGCAGCTTTTCCGGTATCTCCGGCACAGATACGCAGTATTTT.

The V gene is TRBV15, the J gene TRBJ2-2; D may be TRBD2 (6 bases). CDR1 and CDR2 from the germline V gene are LNHNV and YYDKDF (reference sequence). Trimming removed 0 bases from V and 2 bases from J, with 10 bases in between. The CDR3 totals 16 residues. CDR3 in amino acids: CATSRDLEGNTGELFF. DNA for the CDR3: TGTGCCACCAGCAGAGATCTGGAGGGCAACACCGGGGAGCTGTTTTTT.

The chain combines TRBV4-1 with TRBJ1-1; 7 bases fit TRBD1. Germline CDR1 reads MGHRA; CDR2 reads YSYEKL. The CDR3 is 14 residues long. The V segment lost 8 bases and the J segment 1 base; nucleotides outside the gene matches: 7. CDR3 in amino acids: CASSYRGPNTEAFF. In DNA, the CDR3 is TGCGCCAGCTCGTACAGGGGCCCGAACACTGAAGCTTTCTTT.

In DNA, the CDR3 is TGTGCCAGTAGGCCTGGAGAGGCTTATGGCTACACCTTC. Translated: CASRPGEAYGYTF. This rearrangement joins TRBV19 to TRBJ1-2; D ambiguous. CDR1 LNHDA and CDR2 SQIVND come from the germline V gene (reference sequence). The ends were cut back, 6 bases at V and 5 bases at J, with 13 bases in the middle. The CDR3 sequence is 13 residues long. The variable domain in full, with the rest retrieved from reference TRBV19 and TRBJ1-2, is DGGITQSPKYLFRKEGQNVTLSCEQNLNHDAMYWYRQDPGQGLRLIYYSQIVNDFQKGDIAEGYSVSREKKESFPLTVTSAQKNPTAFYLCASRPGEAYGYTFGSGTRLTVV.

J is TRBJ2-5 and V is TRBV4-3; 9 bases line up with TRBD2. V dropped 0 bases and J dropped 1; count of bases not matched to a gene: 6. From germline, CDR1 is LGHNA and CDR2 YSLEER. The CDR3 is 17 amino acids. CDR3 sequence reads: CASSQDSLAGFQETQYF. The CDR3 nucleotides are TGCGCCAGCAGCCAAGATTCGCTAGCGGGGTTCCAAGAGACCCAGTACTTC.

V usage is TRBV2 and J usage is TRBJ2-3; 8 bases are a match to TRBD2. Trimming removed 3 bases from V and 5 bases from J; junction bases left unmatched: 1. The CDR3 is 13 amino acids. Germline lookup yields CDR1 SNHLY and CDR2 FYNNEI. The CDR3, as DNA: TGTGCCAGCAGTGAGGCGGGAGGAGATACGCAGTATTTT. Its protein is CASSEAGGDTQYF.

The rearrangement joins TRBV30 to TRBJ1-5; D is undetermined. Deletions cut 3 bases from V and 1 base from J, with 4 bases between. Germline CDR1 and CDR2: GTSNPN and SVGIG (reference sequence). The CDR3 is made up of 12 amino acids. The CDR3 DNA reads TGTGCCTGGAGCCAAAGCAATCAGCCCCAGCATTTT. Translated, it gives CAWSQSNQPQHF.

The chain couples TRBV27 to TRBJ2-7, with a tentative D call TRBD2 (7 bases). Germline loops: CDR1 MNHEY, CDR2 SMNVEV (reference sequence). Trimming removed 5 bases from V and 4 bases from J, with 15 bases in between. The CDR3 consists of 14 residues. CDR3 in DNA: TGTGCCAGCAGTGGTCGGGGGGCCAAATACGAGCAGTACTTC. Amino acids: CASSGRGAKYEQYF.

The J gene is TRBJ1-4, the V gene TRBV15, with D unresolved. V lost 1 base and J 0 bases, leaving 3 bases between the germline ends. In germline, CDR1 is LNHNV, CDR2 YYDKDF (reference sequence). The CDR3 sequence is 14 residues long. The CDR3 nucleotides are TGTGCCACCAGCAGAGTAGCAACTAATGAAAAACTGTTTTTT. As protein: CATSRVATNEKLFF. The full variable domain, in which reference TRBV15 and TRBJ1-4 provide the parts outside the CDR3, is DAMVIQNPRYQVTQFGKPVTLSCSQTLNHNVMYWYQQKSSQAPKLLFHYYDKDFNNEADTPDNFQSRRPNTSFCFLDIRSPGLGDTAMYLCATSRVATNEKLFFGSGTQLSVL.

This chain uses TRBV4-1 with TRBJ1-6; D unresolved. CDR1 and CDR2 (germline): MGHRA, YSYEKL. The CDR3 sequence is 18 residues long. The V gene lost 0 bases and the J gene lost 1 base, with 13 bases spanning the gap. The CDR3 region is CASSQDSPRGSYNSPLHF. The CDR3 DNA follows: TGCGCCAGCAGCCAAGATTCCCCGAGAGGTTCCTATAATTCACCCCTCCACTTT.

This clone has more than one count but fewer than ten. The V and J genes are TRBV19 and TRBJ1-2; tentatively, D is TRBD1 (5 bases). Germline-derived CDR1 and CDR2 are LNHDA and SQIVND (reference sequence). The CDR3 loop spans 14 amino acids. The V and J ends lost 3 bases and 6 bases respectively, with 14 bases between them. Here the CDR3 DNA reads TGTGCCAGTAGTATCGACCCGACAGTAGATGGCTACACCTTC. It codes for CASSIDPTVDGYTF.

V is TRBV29-1 and J is TRBJ2-7; no reliable D call. V was shortened by 6 bases and J by 2 bases, with 17 bases between the two germline ends. The CDR3 runs to 14 residues. Germline V gene sequence: CDR1 SQVTM, CDR2 ANQGSEA. The CDR3 spells CSVQTRGRTYEQYF. The DNA for the CDR3 is TGCAGCGTGCAAACCCGTGGCCGCACCTACGAGCAGTACTTC.

The chain carries TRBV11-2 and TRBJ2-7, with 10 bases that match TRBD2. V was pared by 7 bases and J by 7 bases, with 7 bases of the junction left unmatched. Per germline, CDR1 SGHAT and CDR2 FQNNGV. This CDR3 contains 13 residues. The CDR3 sequence: CASTPGLASEQYF. DNA of the CDR3: TGTGCCAGCACCCCGGGACTAGCGAGTGAGCAGTACTTC.

The V gene is TRBV4-3, the J gene TRBJ2-1; TRBD2 is a possible D gene (5 bases). Trimming took 0 bases from V and 11 from J, leaving 11 bases between them. This CDR3 has 13 residues. Germline values: CDR1 LGHNA, CDR2 YSLEER. Here the CDR3 reads CASSQDSDGKQFF. CDR3 in DNA: TGCGCCAGCAGCCAAGATTCCGACGGGAAGCAGTTCTTC.

This clone was recorded only once. This chain links TRBV15 with TRBJ2-1; 12 bases fit TRBD2. V shed 0 bases, J shed 14 bases, and the junction held 11 bases outside the gene matches. The CDR3 has 16 amino acids. Germline CDR1 reads LNHNV; CDR2 reads YYDKDF (reference sequence). The CDR3 region is CATSRDAASGGAWEFF. In DNA, the CDR3 is TGTGCCACCAGCAGAGATGCGGCTAGCGGGGGGGCTTGGGAGTTCTTC. The entire variable domain, with the rest obtained from reference TRBV15 and TRBJ2-1, is as follows: DAMVIQNPRYQVTQFGKPVTLSCSQTLNHNVMYWYQQKSSQAPKLLFHYYDKDFNNEADTPDNFQSRRPNTSFCFLDIRSPGLGDTAMYLCATSRDAASGGAWEFFGPGTRLTVL.

The chain joins TRBV6-5 to TRBJ2-7; 8 nucleotides agree with TRBD2. This CDR3 contains 15 residues. Germline V lookup: CDR1 MNHEY, CDR2 SVGAGI. With V trimmed by 4 bases and J by 3 bases, 8 bases remained unmatched. The CDR3 here is CASSSQREPFYEQYF. In DNA, the CDR3 is TGTGCCAGCAGTTCCCAGCGGGAGCCGTTCTACGAGCAGTACTTC.

The V and J genes are TRBV30 and TRBJ2-7, with TRBD1 matching 9 bases. Germline values: CDR1 GTSNPN, CDR2 SVGIG (reference sequence). CDR3 length equals 14 residues. V was clipped by 1 base and J by 3 bases; unmatched bases: 4. CDR3 coding DNA: TGTGCCTGGAGTGGGGACAGGGATTACTACGAGCAGTACTTC. Its protein product is CAWSGDRDYYEQYF.

The chain uses TRBV5-4 and TRBJ2-2; D is possibly TRBD2 (6 bases). Trimming removed 0 bases at V and 7 bases at J, with 13 bases between. This CDR3 region has 15 residues. CDR1 and CDR2 from the germline V gene are SGHNT and YYREEE (reference sequence). The CDR3 coding sequence is TGTGCCAGCAGCTTGGACAGTACGGGGGACGGGGAGCTGTTTTTT. Translated, it gives CASSLDSTGDGELFF.